The 19 T cell receptor beta chains presented below share a single source sample, sequenced in a study of shared clonotypes between healthy human individuals. Sequenced by immunoSEQ multiplex PCR; TCRdb stores in-frame clones only, minus some. The sample shows 2 million to 2.5 million clones, roughly 95% of them seen only once. Sequenced material: naive CD4+ T cells sorted from blood. As for subset: CD45RA+ positively selected. The receptors here all came from a young man in good health.

The chain is built from TRBV6-5 and TRBJ2-2, with TRBD1 as a possible D gene (5 bases). The CDR3 is made up of 15 amino acids. V was trimmed by 5 bases and J by 5 bases, leaving 15 bases between them. Germline-derived CDR1 and CDR2 are MNHEY and SVGAGI. The chain's CDR3 is CASSPGRVGTGELFF. The CDR3 DNA follows: TGTGCCAGCAGTCCAGGGCGAGTGGGAACCGGGGAGCTGTTTTTT.

The chain combines TRBV7-8 with TRBJ2-5; 7 bases fit TRBD1. Trimming at V came to 5 bases and at J to 2 bases, leaving 2 bases not matched to a gene. Germline lookup yields CDR1 SGHVS and CDR2 FQNEAQ. The CDR3 totals 13 residues. CDR3 protein: CASSTGQQETQYF. As DNA, the CDR3 is TGTGCCAGCAGCACGGGACAGCAAGAGACCCAGTACTTC.

In the case of this clone: Different DNA sequences within this sample yield the same CDR3. V is TRBV9 and J is TRBJ1-6; D ambiguous. The V gene lost 3 bases and the J gene lost 0 bases, with 4 bases spanning the gap. The CDR3 is 14 residues long. Germline V gives CDR1 SGDLS, CDR2 YYNGEE. The CDR3 protein is CASSESSYNSPLHF. The DNA of the CDR3 is TGTGCCAGCAGCGAGAGCTCCTATAATTCACCCCTCCACTTT.

This clone was counted once. The chain employs TRBV5-1 and TRBJ2-7, with TRBD1 matching over 8 bases. The CDR3 spans 15 residues. Trimming removed 3 bases from V and 2 bases from J; junction bases left unmatched: 7. Germline assignment: CDR1 SGHRS and CDR2 YFSETQ. Here the CDR3 DNA reads TGCGCCAGCAGCTCTGGACAGGGAGTCGCCTACGAGCAGTACTTC. It is translated as CASSSGQGVAYEQYF.

This chain links TRBV10-2 with TRBJ1-3; tentatively, D is TRBD1 (5 bases). The germline CDR1 and CDR2 sequences are WSHSY and SAAADI. This CDR3 has 18 amino acids. V gave up 0 bases and J gave up 0 bases, with 15 bases separating them. This chain's CDR3 is CASSESTGAGLSGNTIYF. In nucleotides, the CDR3 is TGCGCCAGCAGTGAGTCGACCGGGGCGGGTCTCTCTGGAAACACCATATATTTT.

CDR3 DNA: TGTGCCAGCAGCTTAGAAGGGGACAAGAGCTCCTACAATGAGCAGTTCTTC. Amino acids: CASSLEGDKSSYNEQFF. The chain links TRBV11-2 to TRBJ2-1, with D possibly matching TRBD1 (6 bases). CDR1 and CDR2 from the germline V gene are SGHAT and FQNNGV. Deletions cut 0 bases from V and 0 bases from J, with 12 bases between. The CDR3 spans 17 residues.

A remark on this clone: Different DNA sequences within this sample yield the same CDR3. The V and J genes are TRBV2 and TRBJ2-3; D remains unclear. The CDR3 is 12 residues long. Germline values: CDR1 SNHLY, CDR2 FYNNEI. Trimming removed 4 bases at V and 2 bases at J, with 4 bases between. The CDR3 loop reads CASSGDTDTQYF. The CDR3 DNA reads TGTGCCAGCAGTGGAGACACAGATACGCAGTATTTT.

The chain combines TRBV5-4 with TRBJ2-3; unclear D gene. The CDR3 is made up of 15 amino acids. Germline lookup yields CDR1 SGHNT and CDR2 YYREEE (reference sequence). V lost 5 bases, J lost 1 base, and 14 bases lay in between. DNA for the CDR3: TGTGCCAGCAGATCCGTACTTTCTGGCACAGATACGCAGTATTTT. It yields the protein CASRSVLSGTDTQYF.

This sequence joins TRBV19 and TRBJ2-5; 12 positions match TRBD1. After removal of 3 bases from V and 4 bases from J, the junction contained 6 bases not matched to a gene. The V gene's germline CDR1 is LNHDA and CDR2 SQIVND (reference sequence). The length of the CDR3 is 16 residues. As DNA, the CDR3 is TGTGCCAGTAGTATGGGCCGGGACAGGGGGCGAGAGACCCAGTACTTC. Encoded protein: CASSMGRDRGRETQYF.

The rearrangement links TRBV7-9 to TRBJ2-5, with TRBD2 matching 10 bases. V gave up 1 base and J gave up 5 bases; unmatched junction bases: 7. The V gene's germline CDR1 is SEHNR and CDR2 FQNEAQ (reference sequence). This CDR3 is built from 16 residues. The CDR3 loop reads CASSLDSGGILETQYF. The CDR3 bases are TGTGCCAGCAGCTTAGATAGCGGGGGGATCCTGGAGACCCAGTACTTC. Based on the CDR3 plus reference TRBV7-9 and TRBJ2-5, the full variable domain is DTGVSQNPRHKITKRGQNVTFRCDPISEHNRLYWYRQTLGQGPEFLTYFQNEAQLEKSRLLSDRFSAERPKGSFSTLEIQRTEQGDSAMYLCASSLDSGGILETQYFGPGTRLLVL.

The chain combines TRBV6-1 with TRBJ1-5; the match to TRBD1 covers 8 bases. The CDR3 spans 15 residues. The V and J ends lost 3 bases and 7 bases, in that order; junction bases with no gene match: 8. The V gene's germline CDR1 is MNHNS and CDR2 SASEGT. CDR3 DNA sequence: TGTGCCAGCAGTGAGGTGACAGGGGTTGTGCAGCCCCAGCATTTT. Amino acid sequence: CASSEVTGVVQPQHF.

The V and J genes are TRBV2 and TRBJ2-3, with 11 bases identical to TRBD2. Germline CDR1 SNHLY, CDR2 FYNNEI. The length of the CDR3 is 16 residues. Trimming cost V 6 bases and J 0 bases; bases outside gene matches: 5. CDR3 nucleotides: TGTGCCAGCAGGGGAGGGACTAGCGGTAGCACAGATACGCAGTATTTT. Translated, it gives CASRGGTSGSTDTQYF. Based on the CDR3 plus reference TRBV2 and TRBJ2-3, the full variable domain is EPEVTQTPSHQVTQMGQEVILRCVPISNHLYFYWYRQILGQKVEFLVSFYNNEISEKSEIFDDQFSVERPDGSNFTLKIRSTKLEDSAMYFCASRGGTSGSTDTQYFGPGTRLTVL.

V and J are TRBV7-3 and TRBJ1-6; 10 nucleotides match TRBD1. Germline V lookup: CDR1 SGHTA, CDR2 FQGTGA. The CDR3 totals 14 residues. The J segment lost 10 bases and the V segment lost 5 bases, leaving 5 bases of the junction unmatched. The chain's CDR3 is CASSLTGGGSPLHF. The CDR3 DNA is TGTGCCAGCAGCCTGACAGGGGGCGGATCACCCCTCCACTTT.

A word on this clone: Other DNA sequences in the sample encode the same CDR3. Here the CDR3 reads CASSLDRLYGYTF. CDR3 DNA: TGCGCCAGCAGCTTAGACAGGCTCTATGGCTACACCTTC. The chain joins TRBV5-1 to TRBJ1-2; possible D gene TRBD1, 6 bases. CDR1 is SGHRS, CDR2 YFSETQ, per germline. CDR3 length: 13 amino acids. V lost 2 bases and J lost 4, with 9 bases in between.

The CDR3, as DNA: TGTGCCAGCTCACACGCAGCAGATAATCAGCCCCAGCATTTT. Translation: CASSHAADNQPQHF. The chain has TRBV18 and TRBJ1-5; D remains ambiguous. Germline V gene lookup returns CDR1 KGHSH and CDR2 LQKENI. The length of the CDR3 is 14 residues. With 4 bases removed from V and 4 bases from J, the gap between germline ends came to 11 bases.

The chain uses TRBV27 and TRBJ1-2, with 7 bases aligning to TRBD1. Germline V gene data show CDR1 as MNHEY and CDR2 as SMNVEV (reference sequence). V lost 3 bases and J lost 5; bases outside the gene matches: 6. The CDR3 runs to 14 residues. The CDR3 DNA is TGTGCCAGCAGTTTTAACGCCAGGGGGTATGGCTACACCTTC. It encodes CASSFNARGYGYTF.

The CDR3 nucleotides read TGTGCCAGTAGTCCGCCGTTAGCGGGAGGGCCTAATGAGCAGTTCTTC. This sequence encodes CASSPPLAGGPNEQFF. The chain couples TRBV19 to TRBJ2-1; 11 bases match TRBD2. J gave up 7 bases and V 5 bases, and 10 bases lay outside the gene matches. Germline CDR1 LNHDA, CDR2 SQIVND (reference sequence). The CDR3 has 16 residues.

V and J are TRBV6-6 and TRBJ1-2; D call uncertain. The CDR3 extends over 10 amino acids. V dropped 6 bases and J dropped 6 bases, with 5 bases sitting between them. Germline CDR1 MNHNY, CDR2 SVGAGI (reference sequence). CDR3 loop: CASREDGYTF. The CDR3 DNA reads as TGTGCCAGCAGGGAGGATGGCTACACCTTC.

The chain carries TRBV20-1 and TRBJ1-4; no firm D call. The CDR3 is 11 residues long. V lost 6 bases and J 3 bases, leaving 5 bases between the germline ends. Germline V gene sequence: CDR1 DFQATT, CDR2 SNEGSKA (reference sequence). In DNA, the CDR3 is TGCAGTGCAGCACCTAATGAAAAACTGTTTTTT. This sequence encodes CSAAPNEKLFF.